A selection of T cell receptor beta chains follows, all from one sample in a study of T cell responses to AZD1222 COVID-19 vaccine. This table comes from immunoSEQ multiplex PCR, and its TCRdb copy is limited to in-frame clones, with some not included. The sample has 150,000 to 200,000 clones, about nine tenths seen once. The sequencing here drew on peripheral blood, taken 28 days after the second AZD1222 dose. The source is an adult who received the AZD1222 COVID-19 vaccine. CDR3s include the opening cysteine and the closing phenylalanine or tryptophan.

v_call cdr3_aa
TRBV15 CATSQRVWRNQPQHF
TRBV2 CASEGGLSYEQYF
TRBV6-2/TRBV6-3 CASSYGWDNGNTIYF
TRBV18 CASSPSGTGYGYTF
TRBV5-3 CARPLGQYNYGYTF
TRBV18 CASSSGVQDTEAFF
TRBV4-1 CASSQEPVVAGSGNTIYF
TRBV28 CASSKRASSYNEQFF
TRBV11-3 CASSLDLSRRSFEQYF
TRBV7-3 CASSLRPANEQFF
TRBV5-1 CASSLEGSVNSPLHF
TRBV30 CAWSQGGGYTF
TRBV7-2 CASSPQGLAGGNSYNEQFF
TRBV5-4 CASSLGLAGVMRPDEQFF
TRBV4-2 CASSPTRGDNEQFF
TRBV5-4 CASSEGWENTEAFF
TRBV15 CATTRGRGDTEAFF
TRBV2 CASSEGNGRDTQYF
TRBV5-1 CASSLAASPSTDTQYF
TRBV4-3 CASSQDGPPNTGELFF
TRBV23-1 CASSQSLGTGDGYEQYF
TRBV24-1 CATSHSGLSNTGELFF
TRBV13 CASSPETTTQETQYF
TRBV6-5 CASSYSVGGRQPQHF
TRBV18 CASSLKTGDTEAFF
TRBV7-7 CASRRQGNTGELFF
TRBV5-1 CASSKVDGAEAFF
TRBV5-4 CASSLYGVASGNEQYF
TRBV19 CASIIGGGRNTGELFF
TRBV6-1 CASSELAGGNEQYF
TRBV30 CAWSVGAHEQYF
TRBV7-3 CASRQRRNTGELFF
TRBV4-1 CASSQDAPAGNTIYF
TRBV6-2/TRBV6-3 CASSRGLSTDTQYF
TRBV27 CASSQGGLDGYTF
TRBV9 CASGDRDYLGTQYF
TRBV7-3 CASSFTGVDGNYGYTF
TRBV6-4 CASSDEAGGYNEQFF
TRBV5-1 CASSLRVQGAEAFF
TRBV28 CASSLDGGWVTYGYTF
TRBV6-4 CASKTLAGANEQFF
TRBV27 CASSYGQGGGYTF
TRBV2 CASSDMRQMNTEAFF
TRBV4-1 CASSLQHLAKNIQYF
TRBV7-2 CASSINVGPRDSPLHF
TRBV11-3 CASSPGGLSYEQYF
TRBV9 CASSVGAGYATNEKLFF
TRBV6-4 CASSETGRYGYTF
TRBV11-2 CASSRTGGTEAFF
TRBV24-1 CATSETGDPNTEAFF
TRBV25-1 CASSSRGRKAYNEQFF
TRBV27 CASSGTGSYGYTF
TRBV20-1 CSALDNQPQHF
TRBV7-9 CASSLVPRHGNEQFF
TRBV10-3 CAISDWTGDNSPLHF
TRBV28 CASRKTGWETQYF
TRBV6-5 CASKQDRSGNTIYF
TRBV4-1 CASSREDGASNYGYTF